This T cell receptor (beta chain) was retrieved from a study of shared clonotypes between healthy human individuals. Study-wide background: Serving as donors were two women and a few men, whose ages spanned 18 to 49. Broader study findings: Across a few donors, naive CD4 shared around 5.1%, naive CD8 more than 3%, memory CD4 roughly 2.2%, memory CD8 0.4% to 0.5%.

The split of CD4+ cells yielded CD45RA+ naive and CD45RA-negative memory subsets. Data came from immunoSEQ multiplex PCR; TCRdb stores just in-frame clones and leaves some out. The sample has approximately 940,000 clones, approximately 76% seen once. This clone was found once. Its antigen is still unknown. CDR1 and CDR2 (germline): MNHNY, SVGAGI (reference sequence). J was trimmed by 1 base and V by 0 bases; bases with no gene match: 1. There are 15 residues in the CDR3. The receptor comes from a man between 18 and 29 years old in good health. What was sequenced was memory CD4+ T cells sorted from blood. As to subset: CD45RA-negative fraction. The chain uses TRBV6-6 and TRBJ2-5; 8 bases are shared with TRBD1. CDR3 protein: CASSYSGTGQETQYF. Here the CDR3 DNA reads TGTGCCAGCAGTTACTCGGGGACAGGCCAAGAGACCCAGTACTTC.